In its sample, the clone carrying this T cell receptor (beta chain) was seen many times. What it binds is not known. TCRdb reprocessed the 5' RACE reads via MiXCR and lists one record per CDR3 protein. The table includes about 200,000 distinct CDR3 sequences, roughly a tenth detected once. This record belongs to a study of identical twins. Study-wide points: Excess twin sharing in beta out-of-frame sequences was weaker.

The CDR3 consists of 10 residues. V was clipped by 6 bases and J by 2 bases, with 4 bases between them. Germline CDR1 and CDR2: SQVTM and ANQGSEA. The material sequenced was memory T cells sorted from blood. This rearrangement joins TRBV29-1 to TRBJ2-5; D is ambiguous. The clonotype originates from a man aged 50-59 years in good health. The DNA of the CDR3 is TGCAGCGTAGGGCAAGAGACCCAGTACTTC. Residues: CSVGQETQYF.